This passage covers 3 T cell receptor beta chains from one sample sequenced in a study of blood T cells in healthy people across ages. A second about 7 to 11 cycle PCR used barcoded and J-beta primers. TCRdb used MiXCR to reprocess the 5' RACE reads, holding one entry per CDR3 protein. The sample gives roughly 1,000,000 distinct CDR3 sequences, about 25% of which show up once; around 0.75% is in the top ten. The same sample was also studied in work on T cells of mothers and their children.

Sequenced material: blood. The receptor source for this set is a girl aged 2-15 years in good health.

The CDR3 is CASSQGVGRGEVDTQYF. Here the CDR3 DNA reads TGCGCCAGCAGCCAAGGAGTCGGGCGGGGGGAGGTAGATACGCAGTATTTT. The chain combines TRBV4-3 with TRBJ2-3; 8 bases are shared with TRBD2. The CDR3 has 17 residues. With 1 base clipped from V and 5 bases from J, the junction kept 11 bases outside the gene matches. The germline gives CDR1 LGHNA, CDR2 YSLEER.

The rearrangement links TRBV29-1 to TRBJ2-5; 7 bases fit TRBD2. The closer fit of TRBJ2-7 to the DNA end suggests the J call may be wrong. There are 15 residues in the CDR3. CDR1 and CDR2 from the germline V gene are SQVTM and ANQGSEA. The CDR3 region has the DNA TGCAGCGTCGGATATAGCGGGTCCAGCTCCTACGAGCAGTACTTC. Translated: CSVGYSGSSSYEQYF.

This chain connects TRBV6-5 to TRBJ1-4; D gene ambiguous. This CDR3 region has 13 residues. Trimming removed 5 bases at V and 14 bases at J, with 18 bases between. Germline CDR1 MNHEY, CDR2 SVGAGI. The CDR3 spells CASSPPDLRGLFF. CDR3 nucleotide sequence: TGTGCCAGCAGTCCTCCTGACTTGCGCGGCCTGTTTTTT.